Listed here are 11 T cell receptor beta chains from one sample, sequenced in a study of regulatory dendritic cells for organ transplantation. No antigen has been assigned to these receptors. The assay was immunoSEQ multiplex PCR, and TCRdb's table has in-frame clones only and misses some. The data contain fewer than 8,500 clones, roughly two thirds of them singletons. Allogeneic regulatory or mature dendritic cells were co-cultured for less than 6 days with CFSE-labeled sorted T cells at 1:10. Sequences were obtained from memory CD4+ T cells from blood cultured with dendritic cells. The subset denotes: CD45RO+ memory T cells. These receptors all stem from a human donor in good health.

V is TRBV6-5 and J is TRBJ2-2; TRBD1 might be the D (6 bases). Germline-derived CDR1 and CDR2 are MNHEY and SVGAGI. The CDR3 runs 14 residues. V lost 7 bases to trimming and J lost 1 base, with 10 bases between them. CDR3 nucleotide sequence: TGTGCCAGCACTCCGACAGGGAACACCGGGGAGCTGTTTTTT. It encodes CASTPTGNTGELFF.

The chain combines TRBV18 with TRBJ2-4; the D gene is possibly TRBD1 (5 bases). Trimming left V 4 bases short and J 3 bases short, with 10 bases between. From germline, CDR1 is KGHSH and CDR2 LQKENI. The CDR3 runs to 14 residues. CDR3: CASSQDTVKNIQYF. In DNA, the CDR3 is TGTGCCAGCTCACAGGACACGGTCAAAAACATTCAGTACTTC.

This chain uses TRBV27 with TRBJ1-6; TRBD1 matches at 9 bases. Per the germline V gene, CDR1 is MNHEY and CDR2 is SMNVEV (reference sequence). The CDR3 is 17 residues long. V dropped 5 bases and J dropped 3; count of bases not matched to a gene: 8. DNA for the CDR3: TGTGCCAGCAGTGGCCCTCAGGACAGGGGCTATAATTCACCCCTCCACTTT. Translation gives CASSGPQDRGYNSPLHF.

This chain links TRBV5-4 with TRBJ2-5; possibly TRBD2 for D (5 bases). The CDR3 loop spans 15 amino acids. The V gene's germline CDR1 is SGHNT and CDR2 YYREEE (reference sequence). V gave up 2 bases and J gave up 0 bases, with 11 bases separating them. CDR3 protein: CASSFGSGNQETQYF. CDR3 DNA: TGTGCCAGCAGCTTTGGGTCGGGGAACCAAGAGACCCAGTACTTC.

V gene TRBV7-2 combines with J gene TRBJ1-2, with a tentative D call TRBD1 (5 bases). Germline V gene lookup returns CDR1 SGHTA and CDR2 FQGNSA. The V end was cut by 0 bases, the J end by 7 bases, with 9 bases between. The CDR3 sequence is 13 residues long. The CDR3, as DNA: TGTGCCAGCAGCTTAGCAGGGGATGGTGGCTACACCTTC. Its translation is CASSLAGDGGYTF.

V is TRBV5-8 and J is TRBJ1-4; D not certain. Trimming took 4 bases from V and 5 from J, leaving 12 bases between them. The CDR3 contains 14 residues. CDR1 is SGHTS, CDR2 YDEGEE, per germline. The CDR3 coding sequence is TGTGCCAGCAGCAAGTTAGCCCGAAATGAAAAACTGTTTTTT. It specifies CASSKLARNEKLFF.

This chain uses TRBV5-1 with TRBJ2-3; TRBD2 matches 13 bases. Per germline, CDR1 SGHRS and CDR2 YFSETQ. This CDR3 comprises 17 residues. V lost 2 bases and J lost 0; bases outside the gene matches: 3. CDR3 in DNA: TGCGCCAGCAGCTTCTGGACTAGCGGGGGTAGCACAGATACGCAGTATTTT. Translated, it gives CASSFWTSGGSTDTQYF.

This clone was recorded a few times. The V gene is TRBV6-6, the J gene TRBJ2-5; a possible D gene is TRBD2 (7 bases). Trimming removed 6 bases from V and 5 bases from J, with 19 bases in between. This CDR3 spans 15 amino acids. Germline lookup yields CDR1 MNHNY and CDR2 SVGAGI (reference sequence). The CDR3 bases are TGTGCCAGCAGCGGGTGGACGGGGGGCGTTGAGACCCAGTACTTC. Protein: CASSGWTGGVETQYF.

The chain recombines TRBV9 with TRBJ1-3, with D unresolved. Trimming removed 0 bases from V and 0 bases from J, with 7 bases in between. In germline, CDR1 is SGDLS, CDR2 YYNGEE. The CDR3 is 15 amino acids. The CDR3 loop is CASSVDSFSGNTIYF. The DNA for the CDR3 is TGTGCCAGCAGCGTAGACAGTTTCTCTGGAAACACCATATATTTT.

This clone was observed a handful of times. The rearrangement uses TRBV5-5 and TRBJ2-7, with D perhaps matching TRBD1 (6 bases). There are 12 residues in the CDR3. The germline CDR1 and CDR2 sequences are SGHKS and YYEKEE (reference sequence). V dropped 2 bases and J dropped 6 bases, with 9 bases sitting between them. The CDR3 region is CASSFDRREQYF. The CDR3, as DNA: TGTGCCAGCAGCTTTGACAGGCGCGAGCAGTACTTC.

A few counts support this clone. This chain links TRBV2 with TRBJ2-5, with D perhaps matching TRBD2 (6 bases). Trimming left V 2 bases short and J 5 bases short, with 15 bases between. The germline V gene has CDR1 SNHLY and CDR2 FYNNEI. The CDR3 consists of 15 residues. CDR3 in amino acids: CASSELGGVGETQYF. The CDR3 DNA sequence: TGTGCCAGCAGTGAACTGGGCGGGGTGGGGGAGACCCAGTACTTC.